This entry describes one TCR beta chain. Study processing details: Counts of nucleated cells, estimated from reference gene primer amplification, were obtained. The assay was immunoSEQ multiplex PCR, and TCRdb's table has in-frame clones only and misses some. The V and J calls and the clone size are those of that table, but D and trimming were determined from the DNA. The sample has about 180,000 clones; approximately 78% are singletons. The sample comes from a study of blood T cell repertoires in COVID-19. Study in general: The study drew acute and convalescent COVID-19 samples from the United States, Italy and Spain.

The CDR3 length is 12 residues. The ends were cut back, 2 bases at V and 8 bases at J, with 10 bases in the middle. Germline assignment: CDR1 MDHEN and CDR2 SYDVKM. This sequence originates from a woman of 80 years or more with COVID-19, enrolled during active disease. Source material: peripheral blood. The chain employs TRBV28 and TRBJ2-7; TRBD2 is a possible D gene (7 bases). The CDR3 sequence is CASSLAGAKQYF. DNA for the CDR3: TGTGCCAGCAGTTTAGCGGGGGCCAAGCAGTACTTC. Full variable domain (remainder filled in from reference TRBV28 and TRBJ2-7): DVKVTQSSRYLVKRTGEKVFLECVQDMDHENMFWYRQDPGLGLRLIYFSYDVKMKEKGDIPEGYSVSREKKERFSLILESASTNQTSMYLCASSLAGAKQYFGPGTRLTVT.